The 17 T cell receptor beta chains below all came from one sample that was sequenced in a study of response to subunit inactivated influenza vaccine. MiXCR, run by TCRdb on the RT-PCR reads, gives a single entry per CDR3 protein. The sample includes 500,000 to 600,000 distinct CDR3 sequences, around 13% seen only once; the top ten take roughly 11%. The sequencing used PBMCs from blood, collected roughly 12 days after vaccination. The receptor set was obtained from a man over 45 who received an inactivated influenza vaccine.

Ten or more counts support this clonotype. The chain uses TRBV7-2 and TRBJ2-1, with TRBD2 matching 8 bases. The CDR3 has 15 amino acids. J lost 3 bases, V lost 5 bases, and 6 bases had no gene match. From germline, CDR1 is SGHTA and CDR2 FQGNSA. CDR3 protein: CASSVPGLVYNEQFF. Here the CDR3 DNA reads TGTGCCAGCAGCGTGCCGGGACTAGTCTACAATGAGCAGTTCTTC.

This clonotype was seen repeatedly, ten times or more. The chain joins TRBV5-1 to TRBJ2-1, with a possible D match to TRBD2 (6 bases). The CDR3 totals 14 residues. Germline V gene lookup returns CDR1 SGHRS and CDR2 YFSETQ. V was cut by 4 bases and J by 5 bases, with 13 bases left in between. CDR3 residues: CASSPQTSNNEQFF. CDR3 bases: TGCGCCAGCAGCCCTCAGACTAGTAACAATGAGCAGTTCTTC.

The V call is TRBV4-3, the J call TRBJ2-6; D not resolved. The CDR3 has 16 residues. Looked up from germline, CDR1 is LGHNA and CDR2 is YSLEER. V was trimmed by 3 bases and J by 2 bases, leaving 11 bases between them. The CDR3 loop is CASSHFVSTGANVLTF. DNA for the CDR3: TGCGCCAGCAGCCATTTCGTCTCCACTGGGGCCAACGTCCTGACTTTC.

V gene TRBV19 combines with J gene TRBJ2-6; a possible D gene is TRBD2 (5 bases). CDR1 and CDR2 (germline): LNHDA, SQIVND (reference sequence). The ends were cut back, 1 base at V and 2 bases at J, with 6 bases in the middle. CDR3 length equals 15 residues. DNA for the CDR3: TGTGCCAGTAGTATAGCCGGGGCTGGGGCCAACGTCCTGACTTTC. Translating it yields CASSIAGAGANVLTF. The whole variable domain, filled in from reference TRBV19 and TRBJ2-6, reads DGGITQSPKYLFRKEGQNVTLSCEQNLNHDAMYWYRQDPGQGLRLIYYSQIVNDFQKGDIAEGYSVSREKKESFPLTVTSAQKNPTAFYLCASSIAGAGANVLTFGAGSRLTVL.

The CDR3 region has the DNA TGTGCCAGCAGCACCGGGACTAGCGATGAGCAGTTCTTC. It codes for CASSTGTSDEQFF. V gene TRBV12-3 or TRBV12-4 combines with J gene TRBJ2-1, with 10 bases that match TRBD2. CDR3 length: 13 amino acids. Trimming cost V 6 bases and J 8 bases; bases outside gene matches: 4.

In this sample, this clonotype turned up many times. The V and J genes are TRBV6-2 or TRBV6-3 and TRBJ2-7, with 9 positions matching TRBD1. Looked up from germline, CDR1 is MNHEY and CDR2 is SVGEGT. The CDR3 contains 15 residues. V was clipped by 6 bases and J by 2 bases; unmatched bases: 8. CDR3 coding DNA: TGTGCCAGCAGAAAGACAGGACAGGGGACCTACGAGCAGTACTTC. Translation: CASRKTGQGTYEQYF.

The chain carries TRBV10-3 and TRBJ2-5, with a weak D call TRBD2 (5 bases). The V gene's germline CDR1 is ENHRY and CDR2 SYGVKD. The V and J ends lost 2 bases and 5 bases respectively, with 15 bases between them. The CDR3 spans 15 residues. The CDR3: CAISEGLMRGETQYF. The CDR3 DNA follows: TGTGCCATCAGTGAGGGACTGATGAGAGGGGAGACCCAGTACTTC.

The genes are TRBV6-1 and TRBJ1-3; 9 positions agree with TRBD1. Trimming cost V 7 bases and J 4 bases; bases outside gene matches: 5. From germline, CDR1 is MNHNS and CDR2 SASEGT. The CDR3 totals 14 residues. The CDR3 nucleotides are TGTGCCAGCACTCACAGGGGGCCGGGAAACACCATATATTTT. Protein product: CASTHRGPGNTIYF.

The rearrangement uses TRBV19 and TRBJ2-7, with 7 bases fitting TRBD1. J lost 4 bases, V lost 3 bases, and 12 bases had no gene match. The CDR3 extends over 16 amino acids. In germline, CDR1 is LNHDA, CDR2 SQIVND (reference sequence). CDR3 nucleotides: TGTGCCAGTAGTATTTCGGTTAGCAGGGGGAATTACGAGCAGTACTTC. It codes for CASSISVSRGNYEQYF.

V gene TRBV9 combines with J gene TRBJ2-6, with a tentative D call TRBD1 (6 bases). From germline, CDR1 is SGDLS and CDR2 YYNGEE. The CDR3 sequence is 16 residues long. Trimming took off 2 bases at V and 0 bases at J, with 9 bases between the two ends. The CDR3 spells CASSVGQRSGANVLTF. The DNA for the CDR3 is TGTGCCAGCAGCGTCGGACAGCGCTCTGGGGCCAACGTCCTGACTTTC.

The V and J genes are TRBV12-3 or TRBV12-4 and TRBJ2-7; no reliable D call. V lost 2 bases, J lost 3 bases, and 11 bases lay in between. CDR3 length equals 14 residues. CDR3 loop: CASSLSSPDYEQYF. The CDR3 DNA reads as TGTGCCAGCAGTTTATCCTCACCGGACTACGAGCAGTACTTC.

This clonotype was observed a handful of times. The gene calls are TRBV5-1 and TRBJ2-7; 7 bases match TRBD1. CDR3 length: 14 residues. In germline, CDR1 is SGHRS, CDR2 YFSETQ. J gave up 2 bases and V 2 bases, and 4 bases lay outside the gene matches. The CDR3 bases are TGCGCCAGCAGCTTACAGGGGTTCACCTACGAGCAGTACTTC. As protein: CASSLQGFTYEQYF.

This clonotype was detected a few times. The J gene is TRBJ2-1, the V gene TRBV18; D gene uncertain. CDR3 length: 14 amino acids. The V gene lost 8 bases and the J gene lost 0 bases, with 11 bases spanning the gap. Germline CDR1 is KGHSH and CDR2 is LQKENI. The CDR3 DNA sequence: TGTGCCAGCACCACGGCGGTCTCCTACAATGAGCAGTTCTTC. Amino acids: CASTTAVSYNEQFF.

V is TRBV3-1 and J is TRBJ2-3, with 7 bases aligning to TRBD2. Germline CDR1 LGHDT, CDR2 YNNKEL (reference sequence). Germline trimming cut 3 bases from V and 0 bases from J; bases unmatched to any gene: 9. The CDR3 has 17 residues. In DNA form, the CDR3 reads TGTGCCAGCAGCCACCTTGCGGGGGATCTTAGCACAGATACGCAGTATTTT. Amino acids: CASSHLAGDLSTDTQYF.

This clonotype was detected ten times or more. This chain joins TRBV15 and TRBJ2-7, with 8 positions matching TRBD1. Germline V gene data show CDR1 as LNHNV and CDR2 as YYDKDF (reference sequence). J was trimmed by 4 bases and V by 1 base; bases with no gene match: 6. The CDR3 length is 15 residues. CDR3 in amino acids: CATSRGQGRFYEQYF. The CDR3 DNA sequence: TGTGCCACCAGCAGAGGACAGGGGAGGTTTTACGAGCAGTACTTC.

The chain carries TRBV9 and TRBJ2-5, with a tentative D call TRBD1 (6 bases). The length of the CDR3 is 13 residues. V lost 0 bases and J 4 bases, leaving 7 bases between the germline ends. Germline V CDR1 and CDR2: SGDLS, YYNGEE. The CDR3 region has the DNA TGTGCCAGCAGCGTAGGGACAGTAGAGACCCAGTACTTC. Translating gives CASSVGTVETQYF.

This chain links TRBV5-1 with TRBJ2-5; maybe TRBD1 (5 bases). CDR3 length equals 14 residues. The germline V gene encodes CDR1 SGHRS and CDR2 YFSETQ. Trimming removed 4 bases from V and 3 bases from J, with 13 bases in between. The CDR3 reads CASSGARVEETQYF. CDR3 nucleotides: TGCGCCAGCAGCGGTGCCAGGGTTGAAGAGACCCAGTACTTC.